One and the same sample provided the 21 T cell receptor beta chains below, sequenced in a study of cytomegalovirus exposure and HLA in healthy donors. Data came from immunoSEQ multiplex PCR; TCRdb stores just in-frame clones and leaves some out. The repertoire consists of about 160,000 clones, with around 85% occurring once and the leading ten covering 5.7%. Sequencing was performed on PBMCs. These receptors were taken from a young woman in good health and CMV-seronegative.

V usage is TRBV10-2 and J usage is TRBJ2-5; no clear D. Trimming pared 7 bases from V and 1 base from J, leaving 10 bases between. The CDR3 sequence is 13 residues long. In germline, CDR1 is WSHSY, CDR2 SAAADI. The CDR3 sequence: CASMVRAQETQYF. CDR3 bases: TGCGCCAGCATGGTCCGGGCCCAAGAGACCCAGTACTTC.

The chain employs TRBV5-4 and TRBJ2-3; D is ambiguous. The CDR3 sequence is 16 residues long. Germline V gene sequence: CDR1 SGHNT, CDR2 YYREEE (reference sequence). V was cut by 4 bases and J by 0 bases, with 15 bases left in between. CDR3 sequence reads: CASSTTASYSTDTQYF. CDR3 DNA: TGTGCCAGCAGCACTACGGCGAGCTATAGCACAGATACGCAGTATTTT.

The V call is TRBV27, the J call TRBJ2-7; D gene ambiguous. V lost 1 base, J lost 3 bases, and 4 bases lay in between. The CDR3 has 12 residues. Germline V gene data show CDR1 as MNHEY and CDR2 as SMNVEV (reference sequence). The CDR3 coding sequence is TGTGCCAGCAGTTTATTATACTACGAGCAGTACTTC. Translated, it gives CASSLLYYEQYF.

This rearrangement joins TRBV9 to TRBJ2-3, with 10 nucleotides matching TRBD2. The ends lost 7 bases at V and 3 bases at J; junction bases unmatched: 5. CDR1 SGDLS and CDR2 YYNGEE come from the germline V gene. This CDR3 is built from 14 residues. The CDR3 spells CASRAGLATDTQYF. The CDR3 DNA sequence: TGTGCCAGCCGGGCGGGACTAGCGACAGATACGCAGTATTTT. Variable domain in full (rest from reference TRBV9 and TRBJ2-3): DSGVTQTPKHLITATGQRVTLRCSPRSGDLSVYWYQQSLDQGLQFLIQYYNGEERAKGNILERFSAQQFPDLHSELNLSSLELGDSALYFCASRAGLATDTQYFGPGTRLTVL.

The chain joins TRBV19 to TRBJ1-5, with 9 nucleotides matching TRBD1. V gave up 5 bases and J gave up 2 bases; unmatched junction bases: 7. CDR1 and CDR2 from the germline V gene are LNHDA and SQIVND (reference sequence). This CDR3 spans 16 amino acids. CDR3 nucleotides: TGTGCCAGTAGTTATACAGGGGGCGGAGGCAATCAGCCCCAGCATTTT. Translation: CASSYTGGGGNQPQHF.

This clone was detected a few times. The chain links TRBV11-2 to TRBJ1-1; 8 positions agree with TRBD1. The CDR3 runs 17 residues. The trim removed 7 bases at V and 1 base at J, leaving 14 bases unmatched. Germline V gene lookup returns CDR1 SGHAT and CDR2 FQNNGV. Written as DNA, the CDR3 is TGTGCCAGCAACCCAAGACAGGGGCCCTCTTGGAACACTGAAGCTTTCTTT. It translates to CASNPRQGPSWNTEAFF.

V and J are TRBV5-1 and TRBJ2-1, with TRBD1 matching over 10 bases. The CDR3 has 16 residues. Trimming removed 0 bases from V and 8 bases from J; junction bases left unmatched: 8. In germline, CDR1 is SGHRS, CDR2 YFSETQ. The CDR3 reads CASSLGSTGGLDEQFF. The CDR3 DNA reads as TGCGCCAGCAGCTTGGGGTCGACAGGGGGCCTCGATGAGCAGTTCTTC.

The chain couples TRBV12-5 to TRBJ1-2; D may be TRBD1 (6 bases). Germline V gives CDR1 LGHNT, CDR2 FRNRAP. The length of the CDR3 is 15 residues. Trimming cost V 1 base and J 2 bases, with 11 bases left between them. CDR3 protein: CASGLADSRNYGYTF. CDR3 DNA sequence: TGTGCTAGTGGTTTGGCGGACAGTAGGAACTATGGCTACACCTTC.

The rearrangement links TRBV4-3 to TRBJ1-2; D gene uncertain. The CDR3 consists of 16 residues. Germline loops: CDR1 LGHNA, CDR2 YSLEER. V was cut by 0 bases and J by 2 bases, with 13 bases left in between. This CDR3 reads CASSQEEGGENYGYTF. CDR3 nucleotides: TGCGCCAGCAGCCAAGAAGAGGGTGGGGAGAACTATGGCTACACCTTC.

The chain uses TRBV18 and TRBJ2-1; 9 bases match TRBD1. Looked up from germline, CDR1 is KGHSH and CDR2 is LQKENI. The CDR3 loop spans 15 amino acids. Trimming cost V 1 base and J 7 bases; bases outside gene matches: 5. The CDR3: CASSPRDREWNEQFF. The CDR3 region has the DNA TGTGCCAGCTCACCACGGGACAGGGAGTGGAATGAGCAGTTCTTC.

J is TRBJ2-7 and V is TRBV15, with TRBD1 identical over 11 bases. Trimming cost V 2 bases and J 4 bases; bases outside gene matches: 10. Per the germline V gene, CDR1 is LNHNV and CDR2 is YYDKDF (reference sequence). The CDR3 covers 17 residues. The CDR3 loop reads CATSRFPPGQGGYEQYF. The CDR3 nucleotides read TGTGCCACCAGCAGATTTCCACCGGGACAGGGGGGTTACGAGCAGTACTTC.

The CDR3 loop is CASSVQDSYGYTF. The DNA for the CDR3 is TGTGCCAGCAGCGTACAAGACTCCTATGGCTACACCTTC. The chain combines TRBV2 with TRBJ1-2; D is unclear. The V and J ends lost 6 bases and 4 bases respectively, with 12 bases between them. CDR3 length: 13 amino acids. Germline-derived CDR1 and CDR2 are SNHLY and FYNNEI.

This chain links TRBV28 with TRBJ1-2; no clear D gene. With 4 bases removed from V and 5 bases from J, the gap between germline ends came to 8 bases. Germline V gene lookup returns CDR1 MDHEN and CDR2 SYDVKM. CDR3 length: 12 amino acids. The CDR3 spells CASSWVGYGYTF. CDR3 coding DNA: TGTGCCAGCAGTTGGGTGGGGTATGGCTACACCTTC.

This chain connects TRBV5-4 to TRBJ1-5; the D is unclear. The CDR3 loop spans 14 amino acids. Germline CDR1 reads SGHNT; CDR2 reads YYREEE (reference sequence). The V gene lost 5 bases and the J gene lost 0 bases, with 9 bases spanning the gap. This chain's CDR3 is CASSLDASNQPQHF. CDR3 sequence (DNA): TGTGCCAGCAGTTTAGACGCTAGCAATCAGCCCCAGCATTTT.

The genes are TRBV7-2 and TRBJ2-2, with a tentative D call TRBD1 (5 bases). This CDR3 has 14 amino acids. The germline gives CDR1 SGHTA, CDR2 FQGNSA. The V gene lost 3 bases and the J gene lost 8 bases, with 13 bases spanning the gap. The CDR3 DNA sequence: TGTGCCAGCAGCTTCAACAAGGGGTCGGGGGAGCTGTTTTTT. Translating gives CASSFNKGSGELFF.

V gene TRBV7-8 combines with J gene TRBJ1-4; no reliable D call. Per germline, CDR1 SGHVS and CDR2 FQNEAQ. Between the trimmed V and J ends, which lost 5 bases and 7 bases, there was a span of 20 bases. There are 16 residues in the CDR3. In DNA, the CDR3 is TGTGCCAGCAGCCCCCCCCCGTTCCAAGGTGGTGAAAAACTGTTTTTT. It is translated as CASSPPPFQGGEKLFF.

V is TRBV18 and J is TRBJ1-2, with 10 nucleotides matching TRBD1. The germline V gene has CDR1 KGHSH and CDR2 LQKENI. The trim removed 3 bases at V and 4 bases at J, leaving 8 bases unmatched. There are 16 residues in the CDR3. CDR3 sequence reads: CASSPDRGPGIYGYTF. Written as DNA, the CDR3 is TGTGCCAGCTCACCCGACAGGGGGCCAGGAATCTATGGCTACACCTTC.

V is TRBV4-3 and J is TRBJ2-6; unclear D gene. This CDR3 has 16 residues. CDR1 is LGHNA and CDR2 is YSLEER in the germline V gene. V was shortened by 0 bases and J by 2 bases, with 8 bases between the two germline ends. The DNA for the CDR3 is TGCGCCAGCAGCCAAGATGTGCAAACTGGGGCCAACGTCCTGACTTTC. Its translation is CASSQDVQTGANVLTF.

The count of this clone is one. The V gene is TRBV7-2, the J gene TRBJ1-5; maybe TRBD1 (5 bases). Germline V gene sequence: CDR1 SGHTA, CDR2 FQGNSA. The CDR3 spans 18 residues. Trimming pared 5 bases from V and 5 bases from J, leaving 25 bases between. The CDR3 reads CASSQWGSISPNDQPQHF. The CDR3 nucleotides are TGTGCCAGCAGCCAATGGGGGTCCATTTCACCCAATGATCAGCCCCAGCATTTT.

V gene TRBV10-3 combines with J gene TRBJ2-5, with TRBD2 matching over 9 bases. This CDR3 has 14 amino acids. Germline-derived CDR1 and CDR2 are ENHRY and SYGVKD. J was trimmed by 2 bases and V by 10 bases; bases with no gene match: 8. CDR3 sequence: CATRAGGLQETQYF. In nucleotides, the CDR3 is TGTGCCACCCGTGCGGGGGGGCTGCAAGAGACCCAGTACTTC.

The chain recombines TRBV6-5 with TRBJ2-7, with TRBD2 matching 7 bases. The germline CDR1 and CDR2 sequences are MNHEY and SVGAGI. With V trimmed by 6 bases and J by 4 bases, 12 bases remained unmatched. The CDR3 runs 15 residues. CDR3 DNA: TGTGCCAGCAGCTTAGAAGATTCGGGGGGATACGAGCAGTACTTC. This encodes CASSLEDSGGYEQYF.